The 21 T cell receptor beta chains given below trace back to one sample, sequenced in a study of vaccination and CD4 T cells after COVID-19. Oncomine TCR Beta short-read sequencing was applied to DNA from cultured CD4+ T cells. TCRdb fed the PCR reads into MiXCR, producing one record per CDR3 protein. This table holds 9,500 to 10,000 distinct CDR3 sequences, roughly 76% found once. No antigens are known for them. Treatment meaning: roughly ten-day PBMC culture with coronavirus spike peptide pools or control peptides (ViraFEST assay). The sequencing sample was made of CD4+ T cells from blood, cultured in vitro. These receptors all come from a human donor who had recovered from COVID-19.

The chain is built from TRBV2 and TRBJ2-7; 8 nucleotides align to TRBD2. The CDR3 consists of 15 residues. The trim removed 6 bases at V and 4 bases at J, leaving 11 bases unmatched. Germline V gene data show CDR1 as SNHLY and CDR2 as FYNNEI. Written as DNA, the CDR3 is TGTGCCAGCAGGGGTGCGGGACTAGGTTTGTACGAGCAGTACTTC. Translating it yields CASRGAGLGLYEQYF.

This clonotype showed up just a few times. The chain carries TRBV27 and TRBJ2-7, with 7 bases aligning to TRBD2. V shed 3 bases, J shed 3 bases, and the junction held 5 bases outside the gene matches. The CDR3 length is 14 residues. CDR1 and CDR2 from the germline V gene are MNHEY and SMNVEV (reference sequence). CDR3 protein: CASSFSSGDYEQYF. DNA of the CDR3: TGTGCCAGCAGTTTTTCGAGCGGGGACTACGAGCAGTACTTC.

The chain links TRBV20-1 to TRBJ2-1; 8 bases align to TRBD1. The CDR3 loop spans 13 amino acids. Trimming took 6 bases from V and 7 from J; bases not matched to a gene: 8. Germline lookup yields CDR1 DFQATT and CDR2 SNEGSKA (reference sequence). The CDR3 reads CSAADRARNEQFF. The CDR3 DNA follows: TGCAGTGCAGCGGACAGGGCTCGGAATGAGCAGTTCTTC.

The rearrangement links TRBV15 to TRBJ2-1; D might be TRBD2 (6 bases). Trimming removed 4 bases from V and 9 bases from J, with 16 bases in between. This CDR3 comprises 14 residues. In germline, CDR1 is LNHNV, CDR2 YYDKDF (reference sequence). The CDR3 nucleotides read TGTGCCACCAGCAAGATCCTGCCGGGAGTTGAGCAGTTCTTC. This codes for CATSKILPGVEQFF. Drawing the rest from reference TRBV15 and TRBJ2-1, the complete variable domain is DAMVIQNPRYQVTQFGKPVTLSCSQTLNHNVMYWYQQKSSQAPKLLFHYYDKDFNNEADTPDNFQSRRPNTSFCFLDIRSPGLGDTAMYLCATSKILPGVEQFFGPGTRLTVL.

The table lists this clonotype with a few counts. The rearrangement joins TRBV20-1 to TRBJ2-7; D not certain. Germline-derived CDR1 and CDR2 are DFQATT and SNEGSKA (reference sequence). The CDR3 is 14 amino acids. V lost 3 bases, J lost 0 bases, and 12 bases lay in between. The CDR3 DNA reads TGCAGTGCTAGCTCAAGATACAGCTCCTACGAGCAGTACTTC. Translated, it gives CSASSRYSSYEQYF.

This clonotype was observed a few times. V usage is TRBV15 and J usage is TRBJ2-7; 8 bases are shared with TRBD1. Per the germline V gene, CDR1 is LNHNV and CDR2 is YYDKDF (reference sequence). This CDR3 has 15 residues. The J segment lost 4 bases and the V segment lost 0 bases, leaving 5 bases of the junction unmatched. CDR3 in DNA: TGTGCCACCAGCAGAGAAGGACAGGGAATATACGAGCAGTACTTC. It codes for CATSREGQGIYEQYF.

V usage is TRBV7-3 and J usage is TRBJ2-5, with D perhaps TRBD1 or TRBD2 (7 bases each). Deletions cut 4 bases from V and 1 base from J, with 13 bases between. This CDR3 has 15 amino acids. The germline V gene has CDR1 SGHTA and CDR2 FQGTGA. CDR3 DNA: TGTGCCAGCAGCTCAGGGGGGAGGGCCCAAGAGACCCAGTACTTC. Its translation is CASSSGGRAQETQYF.

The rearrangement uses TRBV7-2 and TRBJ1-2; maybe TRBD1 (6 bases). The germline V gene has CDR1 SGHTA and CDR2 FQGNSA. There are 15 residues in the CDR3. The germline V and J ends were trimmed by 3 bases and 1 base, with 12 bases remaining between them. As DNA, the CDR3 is TGTGCCAGCAGCTTGAAGACAGGCCTTAACTATGGCTACACCTTC. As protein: CASSLKTGLNYGYTF.

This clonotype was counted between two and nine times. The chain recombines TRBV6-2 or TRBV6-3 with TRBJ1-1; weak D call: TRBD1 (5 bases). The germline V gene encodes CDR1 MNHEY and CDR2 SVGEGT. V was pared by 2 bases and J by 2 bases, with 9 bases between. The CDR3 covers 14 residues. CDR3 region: CASSYVDSNTEAFF. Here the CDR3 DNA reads TGTGCCAGCAGTTACGTAGACAGTAACACTGAAGCTTTCTTT.

CDR3 sequence reads: CASSEAGNRANTEAFF. CDR3 nucleotides: TGTGCCAGCAGTGAGGCAGGAAACAGGGCGAACACTGAAGCTTTCTTT. The rearrangement joins TRBV25-1 to TRBJ1-1; D is possibly TRBD1 (6 bases). The V and J ends lost 3 bases and 1 base respectively, with 15 bases between them. The CDR3 has 16 residues. Germline CDR1 and CDR2: MGHDK and SYGVNS.

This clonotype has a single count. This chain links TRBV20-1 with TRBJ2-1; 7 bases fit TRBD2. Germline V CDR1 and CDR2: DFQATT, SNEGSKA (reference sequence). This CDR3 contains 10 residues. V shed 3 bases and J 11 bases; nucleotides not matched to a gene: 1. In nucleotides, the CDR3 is TGCAGTGCTAGTGGGACTAAGCAGTTCTTC. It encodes CSASGTKQFF.

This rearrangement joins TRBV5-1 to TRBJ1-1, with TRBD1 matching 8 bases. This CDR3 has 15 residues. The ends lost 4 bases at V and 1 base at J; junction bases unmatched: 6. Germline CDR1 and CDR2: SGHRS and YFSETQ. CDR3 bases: TGCGCCAGCAGCGGCTCCGGGACAGGGAACACTGAAGCTTTCTTT. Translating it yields CASSGSGTGNTEAFF.

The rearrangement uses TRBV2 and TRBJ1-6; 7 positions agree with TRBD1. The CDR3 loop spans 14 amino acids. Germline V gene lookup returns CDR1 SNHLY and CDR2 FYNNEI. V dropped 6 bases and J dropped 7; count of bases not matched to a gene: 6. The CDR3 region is CASRATGANSPLHF. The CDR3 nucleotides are TGTGCCAGCAGAGCAACAGGGGCAAATTCACCCCTCCACTTT.

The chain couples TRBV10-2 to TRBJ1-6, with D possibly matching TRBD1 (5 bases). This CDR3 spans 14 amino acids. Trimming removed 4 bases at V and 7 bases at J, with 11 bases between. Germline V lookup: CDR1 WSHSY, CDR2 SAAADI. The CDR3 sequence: CASSALRGNSPLHF. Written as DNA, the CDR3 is TGCGCCAGCAGTGCGTTGCGGGGCAATTCACCCCTCCACTTT.

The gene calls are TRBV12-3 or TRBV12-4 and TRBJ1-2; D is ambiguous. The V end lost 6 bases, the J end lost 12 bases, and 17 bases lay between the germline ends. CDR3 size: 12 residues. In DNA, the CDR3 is TGTGCCAGCAGCCTAACGACGACCGGGAACACCTTC. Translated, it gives CASSLTTTGNTF.

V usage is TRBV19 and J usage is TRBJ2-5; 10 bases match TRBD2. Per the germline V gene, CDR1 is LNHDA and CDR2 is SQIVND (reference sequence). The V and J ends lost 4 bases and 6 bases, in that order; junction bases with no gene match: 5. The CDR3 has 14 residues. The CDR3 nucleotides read TGTGCCAGTAGTACACTAGCGGGGAGTCAGACCCAGTACTTC. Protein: CASSTLAGSQTQYF.

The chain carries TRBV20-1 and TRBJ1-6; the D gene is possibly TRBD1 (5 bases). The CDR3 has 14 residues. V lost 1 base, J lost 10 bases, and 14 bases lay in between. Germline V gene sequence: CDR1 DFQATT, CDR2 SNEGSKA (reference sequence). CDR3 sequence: CSARVEGFGSPLHF. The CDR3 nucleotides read TGCAGTGCTAGAGTGGAGGGGTTTGGATCACCCCTCCACTTT.

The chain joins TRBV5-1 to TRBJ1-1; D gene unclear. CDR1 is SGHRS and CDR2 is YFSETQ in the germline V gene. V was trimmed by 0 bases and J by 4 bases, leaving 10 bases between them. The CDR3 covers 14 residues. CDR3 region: CASSLEAQSTEAFF. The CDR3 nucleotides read TGCGCCAGCAGCTTGGAGGCCCAGAGCACTGAAGCTTTCTTT.

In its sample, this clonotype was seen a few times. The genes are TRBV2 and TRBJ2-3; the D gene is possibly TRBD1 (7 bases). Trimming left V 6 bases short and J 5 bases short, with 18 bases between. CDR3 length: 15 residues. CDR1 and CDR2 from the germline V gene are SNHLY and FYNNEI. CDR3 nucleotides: TGTGCCAGCAGCCTAGGGGCAGGGGGGATAGATACGCAGTATTTT. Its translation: CASSLGAGGIDTQYF. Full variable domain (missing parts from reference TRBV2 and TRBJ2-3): EPEVTQTPSHQVTQMGQEVILRCVPISNHLYFYWYRQILGQKVEFLVSFYNNEISEKSEIFDDQFSVERPDGSNFTLKIRSTKLEDSAMYFCASSLGAGGIDTQYFGPGTRLTVL.

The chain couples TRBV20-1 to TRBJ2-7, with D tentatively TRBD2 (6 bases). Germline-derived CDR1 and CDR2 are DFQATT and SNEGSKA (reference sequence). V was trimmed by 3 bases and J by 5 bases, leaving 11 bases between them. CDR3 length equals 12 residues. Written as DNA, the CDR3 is TGCAGTGCTAGTGAGGGAGGTCACGAGCAGTACTTC. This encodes CSASEGGHEQYF.

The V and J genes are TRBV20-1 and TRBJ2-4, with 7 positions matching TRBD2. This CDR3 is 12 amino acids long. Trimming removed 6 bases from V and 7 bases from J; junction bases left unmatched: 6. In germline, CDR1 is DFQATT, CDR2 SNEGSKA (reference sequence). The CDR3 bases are TGCAGTGCCGGGGGTAGCGGGAACATTCAGTACTTC. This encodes CSAGGSGNIQYF.